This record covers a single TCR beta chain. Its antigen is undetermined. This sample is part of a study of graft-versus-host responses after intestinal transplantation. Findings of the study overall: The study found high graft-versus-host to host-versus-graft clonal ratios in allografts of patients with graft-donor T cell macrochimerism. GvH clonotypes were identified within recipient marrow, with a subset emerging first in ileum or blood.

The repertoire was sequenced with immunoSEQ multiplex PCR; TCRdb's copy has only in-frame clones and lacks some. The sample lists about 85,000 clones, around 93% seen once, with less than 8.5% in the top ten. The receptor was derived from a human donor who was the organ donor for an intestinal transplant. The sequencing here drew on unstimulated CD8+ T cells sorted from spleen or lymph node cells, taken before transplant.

The CDR3 region has the DNA TGTGCCAGCAGTCCTCTTACAGGGTCATACTCCTACAATGAGCAGTTCTTC. Translated: CASSPLTGSYSYNEQFF. This sequence joins TRBV27 and TRBJ2-1, with D possibly TRBD1 on 6 matching bases. The CDR3 consists of 17 residues. CDR1 is MNHEY and CDR2 is SMNVEV in the germline V gene (reference sequence). V was cut by 5 bases and J by 0 bases, with 17 bases left in between.